The clone carrying this T cell receptor (beta chain) was observed many times. The CDR3 totals 15 residues. Germline V gives CDR1 SGHVS, CDR2 FQNEAQ. V gave up 4 bases and J gave up 2 bases, with 12 bases separating them. The TCR beta CDR3 regions underwent amplification using RNA transcripts as the source. First-round RT-PCR with HTBI primers amplified the TCR CDR3 region. TCRdb reanalysed the multiplex PCR reads using MiXCR and keeps one entry per CDR3 protein. The data contain roughly 170,000 distinct CDR3 sequences, more than 15% of them singletons. The sample comes from a study of T cells in Graves' hyperthyroidism and ophthalmopathy.

The genes are TRBV7-8 and TRBJ2-1, with D maybe TRBD2 (6 bases). Specimen: blood. The receptor comes from a woman aged 45-65 years with Graves' hyperthyroidism. CDR3 sequence: CASSSRDFAYNEQFF. The DNA for the CDR3 is TGTGCCAGCAGCTCACGGGACTTTGCCTACAATGAGCAGTTCTTC.